The 30 T cell receptor beta chains below all came from one sample that was sequenced in a study of blood T cell repertoires in COVID-19. Assay used: immunoSEQ multiplex PCR; TCRdb lists only in-frame clones, some missing. Of more than 45,000 clones in the sample, roughly 87% were seen once. Source material: peripheral blood. All receptors come from a human donor with active COVID-19. The donor label of this sample is uncertain.

This chain links TRBV28 with TRBJ1-5; D may be TRBD1 (5 bases). The CDR3 has 13 amino acids. Trimming cost V 3 bases and J 5 bases, with 8 bases left between them. Germline assignment: CDR1 MDHEN and CDR2 SYDVKM. This CDR3 reads CASSFLRDQPQHF. The CDR3 DNA is TGTGCCAGCAGTTTCCTCAGGGATCAGCCCCAGCATTTT.

The chain recombines TRBV2 with TRBJ2-7; possible D gene TRBD2, 5 bases. V shed 5 bases and J shed 3 bases, with 8 bases lying between them. The CDR3 is 12 residues long. Germline assignment: CDR1 SNHLY and CDR2 FYNNEI. In DNA form, the CDR3 reads TGTGCCAGCAGTTCGGGGTTCTACGAGCAGTACTTC. It is translated as CASSSGFYEQYF.

The V and J genes are TRBV2 and TRBJ1-1, with 7 bases lining up with TRBD1. Germline CDR1 reads SNHLY; CDR2 reads FYNNEI. The CDR3 covers 14 residues. With V trimmed by 3 bases and J by 5 bases, 6 bases remained unmatched. CDR3 DNA sequence: TGTGCCAGCAGTGATGAGGGGGCTGGGACTGAAGCTTTCTTT. Protein: CASSDEGAGTEAFF.

The J gene is TRBJ1-3, the V gene TRBV6-5; 9 bases line up with TRBD1. Germline assignment: CDR1 MNHEY and CDR2 SVGAGI. V lost 7 bases and J lost 2; bases outside the gene matches: 3. The CDR3 is 14 residues long. The chain's CDR3 is CASMYRGPGNTIYF. CDR3 DNA: TGTGCCAGCATGTACAGGGGGCCTGGAAACACCATATATTTT.

The chain is built from TRBV4-1 and TRBJ1-4; D is unclear. Germline CDR1 reads MGHRA; CDR2 reads YSYEKL. CDR3 size: 18 residues. Trimming removed 4 bases at V and 6 bases at J, with 24 bases between. The CDR3 here is CASSPESWQEQRDEKLFF. The CDR3 DNA sequence: TGCGCCAGCAGCCCAGAGAGTTGGCAGGAACAGAGAGATGAAAAACTGTTTTTT.

J is TRBJ1-2 and V is TRBV3-1 (or the pseudogene TRBV3-2); the D is unclear. V lost 6 bases and J lost 4, with 12 bases in between. The CDR3 sequence is 13 residues long. From germline, CDR1 is LGHDT and CDR2 YNNKEL (reference sequence). In DNA form, the CDR3 reads TGTGCCAGCAGTTTCGAGGGCTCCTATGGCTACACCTTC. Protein sequence: CASSFEGSYGYTF.

This clone turned up a few times. The identical CDR3 is also encoded by other nucleotide sequences in the sample. The V call is TRBV7-2, the J call TRBJ2-7; the match to TRBD2 covers 13 bases. The CDR3 sequence is 16 residues long. Trimming took 1 base from V and 3 from J; bases not matched to a gene: 3. The germline CDR1 and CDR2 sequences are SGHTA and FQGNSA. The DNA for the CDR3 is TGTGCCAGCAGCTTAGAACTAGCGGGGGGGAGCTACGAGCAGTACTTC. Residues: CASSLELAGGSYEQYF. Full variable domain (rest looked up from reference TRBV7-2 and TRBJ2-7): GAGVSQSPSNKVTEKGKDVELRCDPISGHTALYWYRQSLGQGLEFLIYFQGNSAPDKSGLPSDRFSAERTGGSVSTLTIQRTQQEDSAVYLCASSLELAGGSYEQYFGPGTRLTVT.

This clone was counted once. This chain connects TRBV24-1 to TRBJ1-2, with D unclear. Deletions cut 5 bases from V and 11 bases from J, with 23 bases between. Germline CDR1 KGHDR, CDR2 SFDVKD. CDR3 size: 15 residues. The chain's CDR3 is CATSVSFGGGVRYTF. Here the CDR3 DNA reads TGTGCCACCAGTGTTAGCTTCGGTGGAGGTGTTAGATACACCTTC.

The chain links TRBV15 to TRBJ1-4, with D perhaps TRBD1 (5 bases). This CDR3 has 14 residues. The germline CDR1 and CDR2 sequences are LNHNV and YYDKDF (reference sequence). V was trimmed by 4 bases and J by 0 bases, leaving 6 bases between them. In DNA, the CDR3 is TGTGCCACCAGCACCAGGGCAACTAATGAAAAACTGTTTTTT. It encodes CATSTRATNEKLFF.

The rearrangement links TRBV6-5 to TRBJ2-3, with 10 nucleotides matching TRBD2. V dropped 2 bases and J dropped 4; count of bases not matched to a gene: 3. Germline-derived CDR1 and CDR2 are MNHEY and SVGAGI. The CDR3 contains 15 residues. The CDR3 region is CASSYKRGGADTQYF. CDR3 coding DNA: TGTGCCAGCAGTTACAAGCGGGGGGGCGCAGATACGCAGTATTTT.

The chain is built from TRBV6-1 and TRBJ2-1; 16 nucleotides match TRBD2. The CDR3 has 19 amino acids. Germline trimming cut 4 bases from V and 0 bases from J; bases unmatched to any gene: 6. Germline V gene lookup returns CDR1 MNHNS and CDR2 SASEGT. The DNA of the CDR3 is TGTGCCAGCAGTGGGTACGGGACTAGCGGGGGGGCCTCCTACAATGAGCAGTTCTTC. It specifies CASSGYGTSGGASYNEQFF.

The chain employs TRBV27 and TRBJ2-7; possible D gene TRBD2, 5 bases. The CDR3 has 13 amino acids. Trimming took 6 bases from V and 2 from J, leaving 11 bases between them. Germline values: CDR1 MNHEY, CDR2 SMNVEV (reference sequence). CDR3: CASSYRRTYEQYF. The CDR3 DNA is TGTGCCAGCAGCTATCGGAGGACCTACGAGCAGTACTTC.

J is TRBJ1-4 and V is TRBV7-9, with D uncertain. The CDR3 loop spans 17 amino acids. Looked up from germline, CDR1 is SEHNR and CDR2 is FQNEAQ (reference sequence). V lost 5 bases and J lost 4, with 20 bases in between. The CDR3 DNA is TGTGCCAGCAGCCCGGTTGTTGTGGGCATCGGTAATGAAAAACTGTTTTTT. This sequence encodes CASSPVVVGIGNEKLFF.

The rearrangement links TRBV9 to TRBJ1-6, with TRBD1 matching 9 bases. The germline CDR1 and CDR2 sequences are SGDLS and YYNGEE. Unmatched junction bases numbered 4, after V lost 0 bases and J lost 9 bases. This CDR3 region has 15 residues. DNA for the CDR3: TGTGCCAGCAGCGTAGGGGACAGGGCTGGTTCACCCCTCCACTTT. Its translation is CASSVGDRAGSPLHF.

The chain joins TRBV13 to TRBJ2-2; no definite D call. Germline V gene lookup returns CDR1 PRHDT and CDR2 FYEKMQ (reference sequence). V dropped 5 bases and J dropped 7 bases, with 11 bases sitting between them. The CDR3 covers 13 residues. The CDR3 spells CASSRRGIGELFF. In DNA form, the CDR3 reads TGTGCCAGCAGCCGCCGAGGCATCGGGGAGCTGTTTTTT. Based on the CDR3 plus reference TRBV13 and TRBJ2-2, the full variable domain is AAGVIQSPRHLIKEKRETATLKCYPIPRHDTVYWYQQGPGQDPQFLISFYEKMQSDKGSIPDRFSAQQFSDYHSELNMSSLELGDSALYFCASSRRGIGELFFGEGSRLTVL.

The V call is TRBV3-1 (or the pseudogene TRBV3-2), the J call TRBJ1-4; 7 nucleotides align to TRBD1. V was pared by 8 bases and J by 7 bases, with 13 bases of the junction left unmatched. The CDR3 totals 15 residues. Germline V gene data show CDR1 as LGHDT and CDR2 as YNNKEL (reference sequence). The CDR3 region is CASGDTGEWGEKLFF. The CDR3 DNA reads as TGTGCCAGCGGCGATACAGGGGAGTGGGGTGAAAAACTGTTTTTT.

This chain joins TRBV19 and TRBJ1-2; the D gene is possibly TRBD1 (5 bases). Trimming removed 5 bases from V and 7 bases from J, with 17 bases in between. The germline V gene has CDR1 LNHDA and CDR2 SQIVND (reference sequence). This CDR3 is built from 14 residues. The CDR3 is CASSSWGRYAGYTF. The CDR3 DNA is TGTGCCAGTAGTTCCTGGGGCAGGTATGCTGGCTACACCTTC.

CDR3 region: CASSQESRVGGEQFF. CDR3 coding DNA: TGTGCCAGCAGCCAAGAATCGAGGGTTGGAGGTGAGCAGTTCTTC. The chain is built from TRBV4-2 and TRBJ2-1; weak D call: TRBD2 (5 bases). The germline V gene has CDR1 LGHNA and CDR2 YNFKEQ. V lost 0 bases and J 9 bases, leaving 15 bases between the germline ends. The CDR3 sequence is 15 residues long.

This clone was seen a few times. The chain has TRBV14 and TRBJ2-7; 9 bases fit TRBD1. CDR1 SGHDN and CDR2 FVKESK come from the germline V gene. Trimming at V came to 4 bases and at J to 4 bases, leaving 2 bases not matched to a gene. The CDR3 spans 13 residues. The CDR3 protein is CASSPTGGYEQYF. DNA for the CDR3: TGTGCCAGCAGCCCGACAGGGGGTTACGAGCAGTACTTC.

The chain links TRBV6-2 or TRBV6-3 to TRBJ1-1; D uncertain. V was shortened by 6 bases and J by 1 base, with 21 bases between the two germline ends. The CDR3 sequence is 17 residues long. Per germline, CDR1 MNHEY and CDR2 SVGEGT. CDR3 bases: TGTGCCAGCAGCCCACGAAGGTGGGAGGACTCGAACACTGAAGCTTTCTTT. Protein: CASSPRRWEDSNTEAFF.

The chain employs TRBV6-1 and TRBJ1-2; no clear D gene. Germline CDR1 and CDR2: MNHNS and SASEGT. Between the trimmed V and J ends, which lost 1 base and 2 bases, there was a span of 11 bases. The CDR3 totals 15 residues. The CDR3: CASSEDGGWNYGYTF. In DNA, the CDR3 is TGTGCCAGCAGTGAAGACGGAGGGTGGAACTATGGCTACACCTTC.

The chain links TRBV4-2 to TRBJ2-1; TRBD2 matches at 7 bases. This CDR3 is 16 amino acids long. Germline CDR1 is LGHNA and CDR2 is YNFKEQ. V dropped 0 bases and J dropped 3; count of bases not matched to a gene: 5. The CDR3 DNA reads TGTGCCAGCAGCCAAGATGCGCGGGGGATCTACAATGAGCAGTTCTTC. Protein product: CASSQDARGIYNEQFF.

This chain joins TRBV9 and TRBJ2-1, with D possibly being TRBD2 (6 bases). The V and J ends lost 0 bases and 1 base respectively, with 20 bases between them. From germline, CDR1 is SGDLS and CDR2 YYNGEE. This CDR3 region has 19 residues. CDR3 nucleotide sequence: TGTGCCAGCAGCGTAGTGGCGGGGAGTCCAATCGGGTCCTACAATGAGCAGTTCTTC. It is translated as CASSVVAGSPIGSYNEQFF.

The J gene is TRBJ2-1, the V gene TRBV3-1 (or the pseudogene TRBV3-2); D possibly corresponds to TRBD2 (6 bases). Per germline, CDR1 LGHDT and CDR2 YNNKEL (reference sequence). The CDR3 sequence is 16 residues long. The germline V and J ends were trimmed by 6 bases and 0 bases, with 15 bases remaining between them. The CDR3: CASRDGGRGSYNEQFF. For the CDR3, the DNA is TGTGCCAGCAGAGACGGGGGTCGGGGCTCCTACAATGAGCAGTTCTTC.

This clone was seen a few times. The chain has TRBV4-2 and TRBJ1-4, with 7 bases fitting TRBD1. The CDR3 extends over 15 amino acids. Germline V CDR1 and CDR2: LGHNA, YNFKEQ. V was clipped by 3 bases and J by 6 bases; unmatched bases: 7. CDR3 in amino acids: CASSQGDRNDEKLFF. As DNA, the CDR3 is TGTGCCAGCAGCCAGGGGGACAGAAATGATGAAAAACTGTTTTTT.

The chain employs TRBV6-6 and TRBJ1-1, with TRBD1 matching over 12 bases. From germline, CDR1 is MNHNY and CDR2 SVGAGI (reference sequence). The CDR3 extends over 16 amino acids. V shed 2 bases, J shed 5 bases, and the junction held 6 bases outside the gene matches. The CDR3 region has the DNA TGTGCCAGCAGTTACGGGACAGGGGGCATCTCGACTGAAGCTTTCTTT. It translates to CASSYGTGGISTEAFF.

The J gene is TRBJ2-2, the V gene TRBV9, with a possible D match to TRBD2 (5 bases). Trimming left V 1 base short and J 0 bases short, with 10 bases between. Germline CDR1 is SGDLS and CDR2 is YYNGEE. There are 16 residues in the CDR3. CDR3 sequence reads: CASSVFGGPNTGELFF. The CDR3 DNA reads TGTGCCAGCAGCGTATTTGGCGGGCCGAACACCGGGGAGCTGTTTTTT.

The gene calls are TRBV6-2 or TRBV6-3 and TRBJ2-2; TRBD2 agrees at 8 bases. The CDR3 runs 15 residues. The trim removed 2 bases at V and 3 bases at J, leaving 2 bases unmatched. Germline lookup yields CDR1 MNHEY and CDR2 SVGEGT. CDR3 residues: CASSYRGGHTGELFF. The CDR3 DNA sequence: TGTGCCAGCAGTTACCGGGGGGGGCACACCGGGGAGCTGTTTTTT.

The rearrangement links TRBV7-2 to TRBJ1-2, with TRBD1 matching 7 bases. V gave up 8 bases and J gave up 7 bases; unmatched junction bases: 16. The CDR3 spans 15 residues. Germline CDR1 SGHTA, CDR2 FQGNSA. The CDR3 nucleotides are TGTGCCAGCGCAATGGGGAGGAACAGGGGAGGTGGCTACACCTTC. Amino acids: CASAMGRNRGGGYTF. The full variable domain, rest sourced from reference TRBV7-2 and TRBJ1-2, is GAGVSQSPSNKVTEKGKDVELRCDPISGHTALYWYRQSLGQGLEFLIYFQGNSAPDKSGLPSDRFSAERTGGSVSTLTIQRTQQEDSAVYLCASAMGRNRGGGYTFGSGTRLTVV.

This chain links TRBV7-2 with TRBJ2-5, with D possibly matching TRBD2 (6 bases). The CDR3 loop spans 14 amino acids. Germline-derived CDR1 and CDR2 are SGHTA and FQGNSA. Trimming took off 3 bases at V and 5 bases at J, with 13 bases between the two ends. The CDR3 loop is CASSFKRARETQYF. Written as DNA, the CDR3 is TGTGCCAGCAGCTTTAAGCGGGCCCGGGAGACCCAGTACTTC.